A single sample gave rise to the 17 T cell receptor beta chains below, sequenced in a study of cytomegalovirus exposure and HLA in healthy donors. The PCR ran on 60 Vbeta and 13 Jbeta primers. TCRdb keeps only in-frame clones here, not all; method: immunoSEQ multiplex PCR. The sample consists of tens of thousands of clones, over 60% of them appearing once. Sequencing used PBMCs. The source of these receptors is a woman between 40 and 50 years old in good health and CMV-seropositive.

The genes are TRBV6-5 and TRBJ2-7; possible D gene TRBD1, 5 bases. V gave up 2 bases and J gave up 5 bases, with 13 bases separating them. The CDR3 sequence is 14 residues long. Germline lookup yields CDR1 MNHEY and CDR2 SVGAGI. CDR3 residues: CASSYVSGFHEQYF. CDR3 DNA: TGTGCCAGCAGTTACGTTTCAGGGTTCCACGAGCAGTACTTC.

Here the CDR3 DNA reads TGTGCCACCCACGTCCCGGGACAGGGCTCTAACTATGGCTACACCTTC. This encodes CATHVPGQGSNYGYTF. The chain is built from TRBV28 and TRBJ1-2, with 9 bases that match TRBD1. The CDR3 is 16 amino acids. The germline V gene encodes CDR1 MDHEN and CDR2 SYDVKM. The trim removed 10 bases at V and 0 bases at J, leaving 12 bases unmatched.

The rearrangement uses TRBV11-3 and TRBJ1-5; 7 bases are a match to TRBD1. The J segment lost 8 bases and the V segment lost 2 bases, leaving 3 bases of the junction unmatched. CDR1 and CDR2 from the germline V gene are SGHNT and YENEEA. The CDR3 totals 13 residues. The CDR3 DNA sequence: TGTGCCAGCAGCTTACAGACAGGGAAGCCCCAGCATTTT. This gives the protein CASSLQTGKPQHF.

V and J are TRBV6-1 and TRBJ1-5, with a tentative D call TRBD1 (6 bases). The CDR3 consists of 13 residues. The V end was cut by 6 bases, the J end by 7 bases, with 13 bases between. Germline V lookup: CDR1 MNHNS, CDR2 SASEGT. CDR3 residues: CASSDRLGQPQHF. The CDR3, as DNA: TGTGCCAGCAGCGACAGGTTGGGCCAGCCCCAGCATTTT.

The chain carries TRBV10-3 and TRBJ2-3; 9 bases are a match to TRBD1. V shed 10 bases and J 2 bases; nucleotides not matched to a gene: 10. This CDR3 has 15 amino acids. Germline V gene data show CDR1 as ENHRY and CDR2 as SYGVKD. This CDR3 is CATIYGQGITDTQYF. The CDR3 bases are TGTGCCACCATTTACGGACAGGGGATCACAGATACGCAGTATTTT.

V gene TRBV5-5 combines with J gene TRBJ2-7, with unresolved D. The length of the CDR3 is 13 residues. V dropped 3 bases and J dropped 5 bases, with 12 bases sitting between them. Germline CDR1 SGHKS, CDR2 YYEKEE (reference sequence). The chain's CDR3 is CASSSLRSDEQYF. The DNA of the CDR3 is TGTGCCAGCAGCTCTCTAAGATCGGACGAGCAGTACTTC.

The chain uses TRBV14 and TRBJ1-2; D might be TRBD1 (6 bases). Trimming took 4 bases from V and 4 from J, leaving 16 bases between them. The CDR3 extends over 15 amino acids. Germline V gene sequence: CDR1 SGHDN, CDR2 FVKESK. The CDR3 sequence: CASSPLQGRGYGYTF. CDR3 in DNA: TGTGCCAGCAGCCCTCTACAGGGCAGGGGCTATGGCTACACCTTC.

This clone came up many times. Written as DNA, the CDR3 is TGTGCCAGCAGCTTAGAAGGCTCCACGGGGTACTTC. Its protein product is CASSLEGSTGYF. The V and J genes are TRBV11-2 and TRBJ2-7; no firm D call. The germline V gene has CDR1 SGHAT and CDR2 FQNNGV. The CDR3 has 12 residues. V was trimmed by 0 bases and J by 12 bases, leaving 12 bases between them.

The rearrangement uses TRBV5-1 and TRBJ2-5; 10 bases agree with TRBD1. The V segment lost 3 bases and the J segment 5 bases; nucleotides outside the gene matches: 10. This CDR3 has 16 amino acids. Germline V gene data show CDR1 as SGHRS and CDR2 as YFSETQ. The CDR3 spells CASSSTGTGVRETQYF. CDR3 sequence (DNA): TGCGCCAGCAGCTCGACCGGGACAGGGGTCAGGGAGACCCAGTACTTC.

The V gene is TRBV5-4, the J gene TRBJ2-7; D is possibly TRBD1 (6 bases). With 2 bases removed from V and 4 bases from J, the gap between germline ends came to 16 bases. Germline V gives CDR1 SGHNT, CDR2 YYREEE (reference sequence). CDR3 size: 15 residues. The CDR3 region has the DNA TGTGCCAGCAGCTTAGGCAGGGGACGGTGGTACGAGCAGTACTTC. It yields the protein CASSLGRGRWYEQYF.

The genes are TRBV7-2 and TRBJ2-1; D is uncertain. This CDR3 comprises 13 residues. Germline CDR1 reads SGHTA; CDR2 reads FQGNSA. V was shortened by 1 base and J by 6 bases, with 7 bases between the two germline ends. DNA of the CDR3: TGTGCCAGCAGCTTAGTAGGCGGCAATGAGCAGTTCTTC. Translation: CASSLVGGNEQFF. The variable domain in full, with the rest retrieved from reference TRBV7-2 and TRBJ2-1, is GAGVSQSPSNKVTEKGKDVELRCDPISGHTALYWYRQSLGQGLEFLIYFQGNSAPDKSGLPSDRFSAERTGGSVSTLTIQRTQQEDSAVYLCASSLVGGNEQFFGPGTRLTVL.

V gene TRBV7-8 combines with J gene TRBJ1-1; no firm D call. V lost 2 bases, J lost 2 bases, and 9 bases lay in between. The germline V gene encodes CDR1 SGHVS and CDR2 FQNEAQ. The CDR3 totals 14 residues. In nucleotides, the CDR3 is TGTGCCAGCAGCTTATTCGGTAAAAACACTGAAGCTTTCTTT. It encodes CASSLFGKNTEAFF. The full variable domain, in which reference TRBV7-8 and TRBJ1-1 provide the parts outside the CDR3, is GAGVSQSPRYKVAKRGQDVALRCDPISGHVSLFWYQQALGQGPEFLTYFQNEAQLDKSGLPSDRFFAERPEGSVSTLKIQRTQQEDSAVYLCASSLFGKNTEAFFGQGTRLTVV.

This sequence joins TRBV19 and TRBJ1-1; weak D call: TRBD1 (5 bases). This CDR3 is built from 13 residues. Looked up from germline, CDR1 is LNHDA and CDR2 is SQIVND (reference sequence). The V end was cut by 5 bases, the J end by 5 bases, with 12 bases between. This CDR3 reads CASSQGKGTEAFF. The CDR3 coding sequence is TGTGCCAGTAGTCAGGGAAAGGGGACTGAAGCTTTCTTT.

This chain connects TRBV5-1 to TRBJ2-2; 9 nucleotides line up with TRBD2. V lost 4 bases and J lost 6; bases outside the gene matches: 10. The CDR3 spans 16 residues. Per germline, CDR1 SGHRS and CDR2 YFSETQ. The CDR3 nucleotides read TGCGCCAGCAGCGGGCGCGGGACTAGCAGTCCCGGGGAGCTGTTTTTT. It translates to CASSGRGTSSPGELFF.

This rearrangement joins TRBV7-2 to TRBJ2-3, with 11 bases that match TRBD2. This CDR3 has 18 residues. Germline V lookup: CDR1 SGHTA, CDR2 FQGNSA. The V and J ends lost 2 bases and 7 bases, in that order; junction bases with no gene match: 14. CDR3 in DNA: TGTGCCAGCAGCTTAAATTCCCAACTAGCGGGAGAGAGGTATACGCAGTATTTT. Its protein product is CASSLNSQLAGERYTQYF.

The CDR3 spells CASSFLAGGTYEQYF. In nucleotides, the CDR3 is TGTGCCAGCAGCTTCCTAGCGGGAGGCACCTACGAGCAGTACTTC. The genes are TRBV7-2 and TRBJ2-7; 11 bases line up with TRBD2. V was clipped by 3 bases and J by 2 bases; unmatched bases: 3. The CDR3 extends over 15 amino acids. Germline CDR1 reads SGHTA; CDR2 reads FQGNSA.

The chain links TRBV9 to TRBJ2-1; the match to TRBD2 covers 10 bases. Trimming took 0 bases from V and 13 from J; bases not matched to a gene: 10. The germline V gene encodes CDR1 SGDLS and CDR2 YYNGEE. This CDR3 is built from 15 residues. The CDR3 DNA follows: TGTGCCAGCAGCGTAGCCACTAGCGGGAATGCTGAACAGTTCTTC. The encoded protein is CASSVATSGNAEQFF.